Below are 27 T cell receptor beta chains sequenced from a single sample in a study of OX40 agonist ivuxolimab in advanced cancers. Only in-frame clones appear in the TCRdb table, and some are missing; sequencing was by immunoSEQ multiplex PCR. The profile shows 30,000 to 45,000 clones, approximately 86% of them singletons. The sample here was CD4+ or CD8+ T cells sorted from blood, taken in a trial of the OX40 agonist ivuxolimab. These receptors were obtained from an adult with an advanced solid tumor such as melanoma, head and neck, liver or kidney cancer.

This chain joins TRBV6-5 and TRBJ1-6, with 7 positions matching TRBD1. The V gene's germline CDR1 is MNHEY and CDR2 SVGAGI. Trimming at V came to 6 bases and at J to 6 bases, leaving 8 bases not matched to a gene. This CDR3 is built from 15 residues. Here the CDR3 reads CASRPTRGFNSPLHF. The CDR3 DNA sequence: TGTGCCAGCAGACCTACCAGGGGGTTTAATTCACCCCTCCACTTT.

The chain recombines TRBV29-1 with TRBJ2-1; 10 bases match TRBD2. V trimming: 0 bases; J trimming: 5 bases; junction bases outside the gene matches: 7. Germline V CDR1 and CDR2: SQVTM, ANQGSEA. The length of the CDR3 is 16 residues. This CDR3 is CSVEDNERGGDNEQFF. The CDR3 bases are TGCAGCGTTGAAGATAACGAGCGGGGGGGTGACAATGAGCAGTTCTTC.

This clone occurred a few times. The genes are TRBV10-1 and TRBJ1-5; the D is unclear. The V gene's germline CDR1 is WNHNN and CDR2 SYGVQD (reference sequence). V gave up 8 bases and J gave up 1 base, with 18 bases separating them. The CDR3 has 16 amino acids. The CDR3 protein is CASLHQPGISNQPQHF. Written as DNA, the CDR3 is TGCGCCAGCTTACATCAGCCGGGGATCAGCAATCAGCCCCAGCATTTT.

The CDR3 reads CASSSGTSAGRTDTQYF. The CDR3 nucleotides are TGTGCCAGCAGTTCCGGGACTAGCGCAGGACGCACAGATACGCAGTATTTT. The chain links TRBV2 to TRBJ2-3; 10 nucleotides match TRBD2. With V trimmed by 5 bases and J by 1 base, 9 bases remained unmatched. Looked up from germline, CDR1 is SNHLY and CDR2 is FYNNEI. The CDR3 has 17 amino acids.

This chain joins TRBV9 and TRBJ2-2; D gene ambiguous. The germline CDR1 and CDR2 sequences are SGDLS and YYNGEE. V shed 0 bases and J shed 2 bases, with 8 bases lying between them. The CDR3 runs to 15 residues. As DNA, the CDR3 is TGTGCCAGCAGCGTAGGGTGGGGTAACACCGGGGAGCTGTTTTTT. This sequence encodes CASSVGWGNTGELFF.

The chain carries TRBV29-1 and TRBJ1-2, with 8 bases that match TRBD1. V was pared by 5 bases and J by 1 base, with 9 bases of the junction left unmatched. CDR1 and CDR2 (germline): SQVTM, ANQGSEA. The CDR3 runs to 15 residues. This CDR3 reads CSVPQTGGDNYGYTF. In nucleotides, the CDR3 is TGCAGCGTTCCCCAAACAGGGGGAGATAACTATGGCTACACCTTC. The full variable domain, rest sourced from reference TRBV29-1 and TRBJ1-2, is SAVISQKPSRDICQRGTSLTIQCQVDSQVTMMFWYRQQPGQSLTLIATANQGSEATYESGFVIDKFPISRPNLTFSTLTVSNMSPEDSSIYLCSVPQTGGDNYGYTFGSGTRLTVV.

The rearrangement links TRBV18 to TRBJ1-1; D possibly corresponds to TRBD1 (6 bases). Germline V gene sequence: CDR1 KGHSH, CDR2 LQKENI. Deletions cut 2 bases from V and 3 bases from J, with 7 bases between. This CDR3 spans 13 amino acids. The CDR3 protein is CASSPEGDTEAFF. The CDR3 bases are TGTGCCAGCTCACCAGAGGGGGACACTGAAGCTTTCTTT. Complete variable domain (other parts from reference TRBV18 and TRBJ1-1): NAGVMQNPRHLVRRRGQEARLRCSPMKGHSHVYWYRQLPEEGLKFMVYLQKENIIDESGMPKERFSAEFPKEGPSILRIQQVVRGDSAAYFCASSPEGDTEAFFGQGTRLTVV.

The CDR3 loop is CASMNLFLSGNTIYF. CDR3 coding DNA: TGTGCCAGCATGAACCTGTTCCTCTCTGGAAACACCATATATTTT. The gene calls are TRBV7-2 and TRBJ1-3; D gene uncertain. This CDR3 spans 15 amino acids. CDR1 SGHTA and CDR2 FQGNSA come from the germline V gene. V lost 7 bases to trimming and J lost 0 bases, with 13 bases between them.

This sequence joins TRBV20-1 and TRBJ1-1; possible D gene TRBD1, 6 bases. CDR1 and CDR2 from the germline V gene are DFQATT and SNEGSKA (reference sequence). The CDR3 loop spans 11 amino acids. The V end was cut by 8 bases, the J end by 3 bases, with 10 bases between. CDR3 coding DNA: TGCAGTTCTGAGGGGGACACTGAAGCTTTCTTT. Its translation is CSSEGDTEAFF.

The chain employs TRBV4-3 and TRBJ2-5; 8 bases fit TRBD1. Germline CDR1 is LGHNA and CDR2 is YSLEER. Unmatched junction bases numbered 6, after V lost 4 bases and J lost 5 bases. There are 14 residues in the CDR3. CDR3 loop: CASSRGQGIETQYF. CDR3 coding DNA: TGCGCCAGCAGCCGAGGACAGGGTATTGAGACCCAGTACTTC.

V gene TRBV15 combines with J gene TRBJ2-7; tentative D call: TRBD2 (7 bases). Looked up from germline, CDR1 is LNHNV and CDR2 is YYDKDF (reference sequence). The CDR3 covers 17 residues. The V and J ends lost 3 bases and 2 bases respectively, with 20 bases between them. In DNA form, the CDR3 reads TGTGCCACCAGCAGCCCCTGGGGGGGGGCCCGTGCCTACGAGCAGTACTTC. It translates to CATSSPWGGARAYEQYF. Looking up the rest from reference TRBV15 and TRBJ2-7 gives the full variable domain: DAMVIQNPRYQVTQFGKPVTLSCSQTLNHNVMYWYQQKSSQAPKLLFHYYDKDFNNEADTPDNFQSRRPNTSFCFLDIRSPGLGDTAMYLCATSSPWGGARAYEQYFGPGTRLTVT.

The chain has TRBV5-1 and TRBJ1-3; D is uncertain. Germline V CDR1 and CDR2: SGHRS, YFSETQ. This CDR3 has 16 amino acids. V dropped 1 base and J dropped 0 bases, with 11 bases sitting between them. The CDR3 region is CASSLQQIVSGNTIYF. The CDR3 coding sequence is TGCGCCAGCAGCTTGCAGCAGATAGTCTCTGGAAACACCATATATTTT.

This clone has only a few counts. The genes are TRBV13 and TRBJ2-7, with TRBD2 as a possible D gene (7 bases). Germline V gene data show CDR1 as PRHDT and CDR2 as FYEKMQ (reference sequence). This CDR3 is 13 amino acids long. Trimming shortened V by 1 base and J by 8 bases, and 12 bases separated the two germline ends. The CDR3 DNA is TGTGCCAGCAGCTTAGTTCGGGGGGCTAAGCAGTACTTC. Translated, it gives CASSLVRGAKQYF.

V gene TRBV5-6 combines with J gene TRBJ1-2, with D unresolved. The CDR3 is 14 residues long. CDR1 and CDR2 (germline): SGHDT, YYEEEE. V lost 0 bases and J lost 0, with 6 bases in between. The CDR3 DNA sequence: TGTGCCAGCAGCTTGGTCCCGCCTAACTATGGCTACACCTTC. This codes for CASSLVPPNYGYTF.

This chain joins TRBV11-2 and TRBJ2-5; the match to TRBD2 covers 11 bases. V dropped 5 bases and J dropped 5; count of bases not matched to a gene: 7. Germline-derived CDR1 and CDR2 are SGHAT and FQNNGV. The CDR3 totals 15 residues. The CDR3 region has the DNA TGTGCCAGCAGCCGTAGCGGGGGGGCGAGGGAGACCCAGTACTTC. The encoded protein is CASSRSGGARETQYF.

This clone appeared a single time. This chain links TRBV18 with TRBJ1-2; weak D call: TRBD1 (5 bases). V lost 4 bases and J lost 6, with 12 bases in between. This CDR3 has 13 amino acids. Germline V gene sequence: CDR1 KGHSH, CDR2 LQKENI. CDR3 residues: CASSQGMGDGYTF. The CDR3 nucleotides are TGTGCCAGCTCACAGGGCATGGGGGATGGCTACACCTTC.

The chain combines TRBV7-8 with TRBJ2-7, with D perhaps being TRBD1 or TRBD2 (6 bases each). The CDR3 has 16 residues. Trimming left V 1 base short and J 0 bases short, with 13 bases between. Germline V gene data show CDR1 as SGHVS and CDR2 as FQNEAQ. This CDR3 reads CASSLVIGGSSYEQYF. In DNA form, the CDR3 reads TGTGCCAGCAGCTTAGTTATCGGGGGCAGCTCCTACGAGCAGTACTTC. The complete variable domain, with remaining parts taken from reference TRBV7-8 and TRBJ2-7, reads GAGVSQSPRYKVAKRGQDVALRCDPISGHVSLFWYQQALGQGPEFLTYFQNEAQLDKSGLPSDRFFAERPEGSVSTLKIQRTQQEDSAVYLCASSLVIGGSSYEQYFGPGTRLTVT.

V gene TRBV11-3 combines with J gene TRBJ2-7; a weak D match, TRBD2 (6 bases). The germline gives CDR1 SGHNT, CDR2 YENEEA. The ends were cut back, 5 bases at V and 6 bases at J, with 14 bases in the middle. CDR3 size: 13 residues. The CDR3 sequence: CASSQIQGGEQYF. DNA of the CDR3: TGTGCCAGCAGCCAGATTCAGGGAGGCGAGCAGTACTTC.

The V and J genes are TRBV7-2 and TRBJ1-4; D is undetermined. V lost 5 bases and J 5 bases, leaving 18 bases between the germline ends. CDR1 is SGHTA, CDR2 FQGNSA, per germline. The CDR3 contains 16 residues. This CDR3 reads CASSKRRVTLNEKLFF. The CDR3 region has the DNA TGTGCCAGCAGCAAACGCCGTGTGACGCTCAATGAAAAACTGTTTTTT.

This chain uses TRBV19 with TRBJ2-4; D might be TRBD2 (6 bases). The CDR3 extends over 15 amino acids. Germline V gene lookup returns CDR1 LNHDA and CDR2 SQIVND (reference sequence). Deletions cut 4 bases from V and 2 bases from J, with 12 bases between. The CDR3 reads CASSSFRTTKNIQYF. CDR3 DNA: TGTGCCAGTAGTAGCTTTCGGACTACCAAAAACATTCAGTACTTC.

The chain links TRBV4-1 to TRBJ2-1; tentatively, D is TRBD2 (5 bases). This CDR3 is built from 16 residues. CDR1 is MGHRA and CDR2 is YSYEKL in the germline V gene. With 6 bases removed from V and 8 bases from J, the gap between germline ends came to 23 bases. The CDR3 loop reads CASSRLGAASRYEQFF. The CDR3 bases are TGCGCCAGCAGTCGCCTGGGCGCGGCTAGCAGGTATGAGCAGTTCTTC.

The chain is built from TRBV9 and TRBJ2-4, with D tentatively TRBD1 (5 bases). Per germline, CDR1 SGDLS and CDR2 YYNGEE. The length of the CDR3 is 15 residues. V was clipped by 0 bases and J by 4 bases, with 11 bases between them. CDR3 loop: CASSVAAQGKNIQYF. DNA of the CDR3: TGTGCCAGCAGCGTAGCGGCTCAGGGAAAAAACATTCAGTACTTC.

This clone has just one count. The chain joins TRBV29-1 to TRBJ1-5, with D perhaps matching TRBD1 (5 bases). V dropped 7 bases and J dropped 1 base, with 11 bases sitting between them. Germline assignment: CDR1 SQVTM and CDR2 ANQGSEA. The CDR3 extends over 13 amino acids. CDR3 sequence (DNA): TGCAGCGCCATGTGGGGCAGCAATCAGCCCCAGCATTTT. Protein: CSAMWGSNQPQHF.

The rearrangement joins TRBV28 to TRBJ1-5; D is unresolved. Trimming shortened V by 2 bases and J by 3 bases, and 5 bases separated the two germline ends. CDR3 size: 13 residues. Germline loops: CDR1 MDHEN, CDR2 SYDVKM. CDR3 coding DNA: TGTGCCAGCAGTTTAGTCACCAATCAGCCCCAGCATTTT. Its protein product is CASSLVTNQPQHF.

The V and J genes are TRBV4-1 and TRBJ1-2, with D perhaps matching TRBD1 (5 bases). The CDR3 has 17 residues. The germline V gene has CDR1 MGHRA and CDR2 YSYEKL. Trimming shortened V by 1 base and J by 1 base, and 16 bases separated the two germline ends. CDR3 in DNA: TGCGCCAGCAGCCAAGTTAGGGGTCGGGGATTTAACTATGGCTACACCTTC. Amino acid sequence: CASSQVRGRGFNYGYTF.

The CDR3 DNA follows: TGTGCCAGCAGCTCGGGCCCCTATGGCTACACCTTC. It is translated as CASSSGPYGYTF. This rearrangement joins TRBV9 to TRBJ1-2; D unresolved. The ends were cut back, 4 bases at V and 4 bases at J, with 8 bases in the middle. The CDR3 runs to 12 residues. The germline V gene has CDR1 SGDLS and CDR2 YYNGEE.

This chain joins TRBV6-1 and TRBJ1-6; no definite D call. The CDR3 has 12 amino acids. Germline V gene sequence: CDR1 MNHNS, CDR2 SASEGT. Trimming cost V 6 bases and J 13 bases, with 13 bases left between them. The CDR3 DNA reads TGTGCCAGCAGGGCCCCGGAGTCCCCCCTCCACTTT. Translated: CASRAPESPLHF.